These T cell receptor beta chains were read from a single sample in a study of spatial heterogeneity in lung cancer. One entry per CDR3 protein results from TCRdb running MiXCR on the 5' RACE reads. The sample contains over 50,000 distinct CDR3 sequences, around 6% of which appear only once. The source material was PBMCs, sampled at surgery. Every receptor here comes from a female donor with early-stage non-small cell lung cancer. The CDR3 runs from the conserved cysteine through the conserved F or W. The D gene is left open where the match is weak. Only part of the rows carry a size: once, few, many, or a class if the clone is expanded.

J: TRBJ2-7
D: NA
size: many
V: TRBV21-1
DNA: TGTGCCAGCAGCAAAGCGCTTTGGGGGTATCCCTACGAGCAGTACTTC
CDR3: CASSKALWGYPYEQYF

J: TRBJ2-1
D: NA
size: few
V: TRBV11-2
DNA: TGTGCCAGCAGCTTGGATCCCCTCGGTCACAATGAGCAGTTCTTC
CDR3: CASSLDPLGHNEQFF

J: TRBJ1-1
D: NA
size: few
V: TRBV5-4
DNA: TGTGCCAGCAGCTTGAAGCCCGGGACTGAAGCTTTCTTT
CDR3: CASSLKPGTEAFF

J: TRBJ1-6
D: NA
size: few
V: TRBV11-3
DNA: TGTGCCAGCAGCTTGGGGGCCGTTAATTCACCCCTCCACTTT
CDR3: CASSLGAVNSPLHF

J: TRBJ2-7
D: TRBD1
size: many
V: TRBV27
DNA: TGTGCCAGCAGTCGGACAGGGGTTTGGCGCTACGAGCAGTACTTC
CDR3: CASSRTGVWRYEQYF

J: TRBJ1-1
D: NA
size: many
V: TRBV6-2/TRBV6-3
DNA: TGTGCCAGCAGAGTCCGGATGAACACTGAAGCTTTCTTT
CDR3: CASRVRMNTEAFF

J: TRBJ1-5
D: NA
size: NA
V: TRBV13
DNA: TGTGCCAGCAGCAGGGGCAATCAGCCCCAGCATTTT
CDR3: CASSRGNQPQHF

J: TRBJ1-2
D: TRBD1
size: many
V: TRBV3-1
DNA: TGTGCCAGCAGCCAAGAATCGACAGGGGTAGGCTATGGCTACACCTTC
CDR3: CASSQESTGVGYGYTF

J: TRBJ2-1
D: TRBD2
size: many
V: TRBV28
DNA: TGTGCCAGCAGACTAGCGGGGGGTCTGTCCTCTGGGGAGCAGTTCTTC
CDR3: CASRLAGGLSSGEQFF

J: TRBJ2-2
D: NA
size: few
V: TRBV7-2
DNA: TGTGCCAGCAGCTTAAGTATTGTCACAATGGGCACCGGGGAGCTGTTTTTT
CDR3: CASSLSIVTMGTGELFF

J: TRBJ1-3
D: TRBD1
size: many
V: TRBV3-1
DNA: TGTGCCAGCAGCCGCGGTATCAGGGGGCCCGGAAACACCATATATTTT
CDR3: CASSRGIRGPGNTIYF

J: TRBJ1-1
D: NA
size: NA
V: TRBV20-1
DNA: TGCAGTCCCTCTGAGGGGGGCACTGAAGCTTTCTTT
CDR3: CSPSEGGTEAFF

J: TRBJ1-1
D: NA
size: many
V: TRBV7-2
DNA: TGTGCCAGCAGCTTAGCGGGGGGGACAAAGAACACTGAAGCTTTCTTT
CDR3: CASSLAGGTKNTEAFF

J: TRBJ2-1
D: NA
size: many
V: TRBV24-1
DNA: TGTGCCACCAGTGACCCGGACTATAGGTTCTTC
CDR3: CATSDPDYRFF

J: TRBJ1-1
D: NA
size: many
V: TRBV7-9
DNA: TGTGCCAGCAGCTTAGATACGTCGACTGAAGCTTTCTTT
CDR3: CASSLDTSTEAFF

J: TRBJ2-3
D: NA
size: many
V: TRBV28
DNA: TGTGCCAGCAGGTCCAGTCTTCTTGGGTCCGGGGGCACAGATACGCAGTATTTT
CDR3: CASRSSLLGSGGTDTQYF

J: TRBJ2-6
D: NA
size: many
V: TRBV20-1
DNA: TGCAGTGCTAGACCAAGTTTGTCTGGGGCCAACGTCCTGACTTTC
CDR3: CSARPSLSGANVLTF

J: TRBJ2-5
D: TRBD2
size: many
V: TRBV4-1
DNA: TGCGCCAGCAGCCAAGGTCTAGCGGGGGGGCAAGAGACCCAGTACTTC
CDR3: CASSQGLAGGQETQYF

J: TRBJ1-1
D: NA
size: many
V: TRBV3-1
DNA: TGTGCCAGCAGCCAAGTGGGGTCGAACACTGAAGCTTTCTTT
CDR3: CASSQVGSNTEAFF

J: TRBJ1-1
D: NA
size: many
V: TRBV12-3/TRBV12-4
DNA: TGTGCCAGCAGGAACACTGAAGCTTTCTTT
CDR3: CASRNTEAFF

J: TRBJ2-5
D: NA
size: few
V: TRBV5-1
DNA: TGCGCCAGCAGCTCAGGGGGGTCTATTCAAGAGACCCAGTACTTC
CDR3: CASSSGGSIQETQYF

J: TRBJ2-1
D: NA
size: many
V: TRBV27
DNA: TGTGCCAGCAGTCTCTCGGGGTTGAGCTCCTACAATGAGCAGTTCTTC
CDR3: CASSLSGLSSYNEQFF

J: TRBJ2-3
D: NA
size: many
V: TRBV5-1
DNA: TGCGCCAGCAGGCTGAGCACAGATACGCAGTATTTT
CDR3: CASRLSTDTQYF

J: TRBJ2-6
D: NA
size: many
V: TRBV18
DNA: TGTGCCAGCTCACCAGGCGGGGCCAACGTCCTGACTTTC
CDR3: CASSPGGANVLTF

J: TRBJ1-3
D: NA
size: many
V: TRBV28
DNA: TGTGCCAGCAGTCTAGGACGGGGCTCTGGAAACACCATATATTTT
CDR3: CASSLGRGSGNTIYF

J: TRBJ2-1
D: NA
size: few
V: TRBV12-3/TRBV12-4
DNA: TGTGCCAGCAGTTTACGTCCTACCGGGACCACTTACAATGAGCAGTTCTTC
CDR3: CASSLRPTGTTYNEQFF

J: TRBJ1-2
D: NA
size: once
V: TRBV28
DNA: TGTGCCAGCAGTCTATCCGGGACACAGTATGGCTACACCTTC
CDR3: CASSLSGTQYGYTF

J: TRBJ2-5
D: NA
size: many
V: TRBV2
DNA: TGTGCCAGCAGTGAAGAACTTGAAGAGACCCAGTACTTC
CDR3: CASSEELEETQYF

J: TRBJ2-2
D: NA
size: NA
V: TRBV5-1
DNA: TGCGCCAGCAGTTTCCGGCAGAACACCGGGGAGCTGTTTTTT
CDR3: CASSFRQNTGELFF

J: TRBJ1-3
D: NA
size: many
V: TRBV29-1
DNA: TGCAGCGTTACCCCGGTCTCTGGAAACACCATATATTTT
CDR3: CSVTPVSGNTIYF

J: TRBJ1-1
D: NA
size: NA
V: TRBV5-6
DNA: TGTGCCAGCAGCTTGGGCACAGGGCCGAACACTGAAGCTTTCTTT
CDR3: CASSLGTGPNTEAFF

J: TRBJ1-5
D: NA
size: NA
V: TRBV12-3/TRBV12-4
DNA: TGTGCCAGCAGCCCTCGGGCGGGCCAGCCCCAGCATTTT
CDR3: CASSPRAGQPQHF

J: TRBJ2-1
D: TRBD1
size: many
V: TRBV20-1
DNA: TGCAGTGCTACTTACGTCCCGGGACAGGGGAAATGGATAATTGAGCAGTTCTTC
CDR3: CSATYVPGQGKWIIEQFF

J: TRBJ2-1
D: NA
size: many
V: TRBV5-5
DNA: TGTGCCAGCAGCTTCGACCCAAACAATGAGCAGTTCTTC
CDR3: CASSFDPNNEQFF

J: TRBJ2-3
D: TRBD2
size: NA
V: TRBV11-1
DNA: TGTGCCAGCAGCTTCAGCGGGGGGGCGACAGATACGCAGTATTTT
CDR3: CASSFSGGATDTQYF

J: TRBJ1-6
D: NA
size: few
V: TRBV13
DNA: TGTGCCAGCAGCTTGGGACGGTTTGCCAATTCACCCCTCCACTTT
CDR3: CASSLGRFANSPLHF

J: TRBJ2-2
D: NA
size: many
V: TRBV11-2
DNA: TGTGCCAGCAGCTCGTCCCTCGGGGAGCTGTTTTTT
CDR3: CASSSSLGELFF

J: TRBJ2-6
D: NA
size: many
V: TRBV10-3
DNA: TGTGCCATCAGTGAGGACAGATACTCTGGGGCCAACGTCCTGACTTTC
CDR3: CAISEDRYSGANVLTF

J: TRBJ2-1
D: NA
size: few
V: TRBV20-1
DNA: TGCAGTGCTCCACTAGCTAATGAGCAGTTCTTC
CDR3: CSAPLANEQFF

J: TRBJ2-5
D: TRBD1
size: NA
V: TRBV19
DNA: TGTGCCAGTAGTACTACAGGGGAAAAAGAGACCCAGTACTTC
CDR3: CASSTTGEKETQYF

J: TRBJ2-3
D: NA
size: many
V: TRBV11-2
DNA: TGTGCCAGCGTGAGACTATACACAGATACGCAGTATTTT
CDR3: CASVRLYTDTQYF

J: TRBJ1-2
D: TRBD1
size: many
V: TRBV12-3/TRBV12-4
DNA: TGTGCCAGCAGTTACCGGACAGGGAGGTATGGCTACACCTTC
CDR3: CASSYRTGRYGYTF

J: TRBJ1-4
D: TRBD1
size: few
V: TRBV2
DNA: TGTGCCAGCAGGACGGGGGACAGGGGGAGCGAAAAACTGTTTTTT
CDR3: CASRTGDRGSEKLFF

J: TRBJ1-5
D: TRBD1
size: NA
V: TRBV6-6
DNA: TGTGCCAGCAGTTACTCGACAGGGGGCAAAAATCAGCCCCAGCATTTT
CDR3: CASSYSTGGKNQPQHF

J: TRBJ2-1
D: TRBD2
size: few
V: TRBV29-1
DNA: TGCAGCCCAGGACTAGCGGGGGGCCAGCAGTTCTTC
CDR3: CSPGLAGGQQFF

J: TRBJ2-1
D: TRBD2
size: many
V: TRBV28
DNA: TGTGCCAGCAGTCCCCCCAAGACTAGCGGGATCTTCTACAATGAGCAGTTCTTC
CDR3: CASSPPKTSGIFYNEQFF

J: TRBJ2-3
D: NA
size: many
V: TRBV29-1
DNA: TGCAGCGCAGAAGAGACACCTGGGCCAGATACGCAGTATTTT
CDR3: CSAEETPGPDTQYF

J: TRBJ2-2
D: NA
size: NA
V: TRBV7-9
DNA: TGTGCCAGCAGCCGCGGTATGGGTCCGAGGCCCGGGGAGCTGTTTTTT
CDR3: CASSRGMGPRPGELFF

J: TRBJ2-7
D: TRBD2
size: NA
V: TRBV7-6
DNA: TGTGCCAGCAGCCTAGCGGGAGTCGAAGACGAGCGGTACTTC
CDR3: CASSLAGVEDERYF

J: TRBJ2-1
D: TRBD1
size: NA
V: TRBV9
DNA: TGTGCCAGCAGCGGACAGGGTAGCTCCTACAATGAGCAGTTCTTC
CDR3: CASSGQGSSYNEQFF

J: TRBJ2-5
D: TRBD2
size: NA
V: TRBV27
DNA: TGTGCCAGCAGTCAATACCCCGGACTAGCTCAAGAGACCCAGTACTTC
CDR3: CASSQYPGLAQETQYF

J: TRBJ2-2
D: NA
size: many
V: TRBV6-6
DNA: TGTGCCAGCAGTTACCCCGGGGATCCTTTCGACCCGAACACCGGGGAGCTGTTTTTT
CDR3: CASSYPGDPFDPNTGELFF

J: TRBJ1-2
D: NA
size: many
V: TRBV25-1
DNA: TGTGCCAGCCGCCCTACCGCGGAACGATCGTCCTATGGCTACACCTTC
CDR3: CASRPTAERSSYGYTF